Listed below are T cell receptor beta chains from one sample, sequenced in a study of cytomegalovirus exposure and HLA in healthy donors. Clones were read by immunoSEQ multiplex PCR, and TCRdb kept only the in-frame ones, dropping some. The sample holds some 80,000 clones, under 80% seen once. Input material: PBMCs. The receptors stem from a human donor in good health. The CDR3 runs from the conserved cysteine through the conserved F or W. Fields, in order: clone size, D gene, J gene, V gene, CDR3 protein, CDR3 DNA. D genes are given only for firm matches. The size of a clone is reported for some rows only, either as once, few or many, or as a class for expanded clones.

- | - | TRBJ2-1 | TRBV4-3 | CASSHEQGGEYNEQFF | TGCGCCAGCAGCCATGAACAGGGCGGAGAGTACAATGAGCAGTTCTTC
- | - | TRBJ1-1 | TRBV7-8 | CASSPRWGDTEAFF | TGTGCCAGCAGCCCCCGGTGGGGGGACACTGAAGCTTTCTTT
- | TRBD2 | TRBJ2-1 | TRBV6-6 | CASSRTSGGAGEQFF | TGTGCCAGCAGTCGGACTAGCGGGGGGGCCGGCGAGCAGTTCTTC
- | - | TRBJ1-2 | TRBV5-8 | CASSSSGGSYGYTF | TGTGCCAGCAGCTCTTCGGGGGGCAGCTATGGCTACACCTTC
- | - | TRBJ1-2 | TRBV7-9 | CASSSLQNGYTF | TGTGCCAGCAGCTCCCTACAGAATGGCTACACCTTC
many | - | TRBJ1-4 | TRBV7-9 | CASSPARAGEKLFF | TGTGCCAGCAGCCCAGCGAGGGCAGGCGAAAAACTGTTTTTT
- | - | TRBJ2-7 | TRBV6-1 | CASSPREDYEQYF | TGTGCCAGCAGCCCCAGAGAGGACTACGAGCAGTACTTC
- | - | TRBJ2-5 | TRBV5-1 | CASSLGRVQETQYF | TGCGCCAGCAGCTTGGGGAGGGTCCAAGAGACCCAGTACTTC
- | TRBD1 | TRBJ2-7 | TRBV5-1 | CASSQNRDRLPYEQYF | TGCGCCAGCAGCCAAAATCGGGACAGGCTACCCTACGAGCAGTACTTC
- | TRBD1 | TRBJ2-7 | TRBV7-9 | CASSARQGPSYEQYF | TGTGCCAGCAGCGCCCGACAGGGACCCTCCTACGAGCAGTACTTC
- | - | TRBJ1-2 | TRBV19 | CASSISRGRDGYTF | TGTGCCAGTAGTATCTCCAGGGGCCGGGATGGCTACACCTTC
- | TRBD1 | TRBJ2-7 | TRBV9 | CASSSRGQGRYEQYF | TGTGCCAGCAGCAGCAGGGGACAGGGGCGCTACGAGCAGTACTTC
- | TRBD1 | TRBJ1-2 | TRBV6-6 | CASSPRQGDSYGYTF | TGTGCCAGCAGTCCGAGACAAGGGGACAGCTATGGCTACACCTTC
few | TRBD2 | TRBJ2-5 | TRBV5-8 | CASSLGTSGKQETQYF | TGTGCCAGCAGCTTGGGAACTAGCGGGAAACAAGAGACCCAGTACTTC
- | TRBD1 | TRBJ2-1 | TRBV2 | CASIRDRGSEQFF | TGTGCCAGTATCCGGGACAGGGGGAGTGAGCAGTTCTTC
medium-sized | - | TRBJ2-1 | TRBV7-2 | CASSLLESGEQFF | TGTGCCAGCAGCTTATTAGAGAGCGGTGAGCAGTTCTTC
- | TRBD1 | TRBJ2-1 | TRBV19 | CASRADRDFNEQFF | TGTGCCAGCCGGGCAGACAGGGATTTCAATGAGCAGTTCTTC
- | - | TRBJ1-2 | TRBV25-1 | CASSEGPWGGYPF | TGTGCCAGCAGTGAGGGTCCATGGGGCGGCTACCCCTTC
- | TRBD1 | TRBJ1-5 | TRBV6-6 | CASSVLGQGEHF | TGTGCCAGCAGTGTTTTAGGACAGGGGGAGCATTTT
- | - | TRBJ1-1 | TRBV27 | CASSLWGGEAFF | TGTGCCAGCAGTTTATGGGGGGGTGAAGCTTTCTTT
- | - | TRBJ2-7 | TRBV29-1 | CSVEVSQGTYEQYF | TGCAGCGTTGAAGTCTCTCAGGGGACCTACGAGCAGTACTTC
once | - | TRBJ1-1 | TRBV7-9 | CASSVDRNEAFF | TGTGCCAGCAGCGTCGACAGAAATGAAGCTTTCTTT
few | TRBD1 | TRBJ1-1 | TRBV19 | CASSPRTGVVTEAFF | TGTGCCAGTAGTCCCCGTACAGGGGTGGTTACTGAAGCTTTCTTT
- | - | TRBJ2-7 | TRBV6-5 | CASSYGGEQYF | TGTGCCAGCAGTTACGGAGGCGAGCAGTACTTC
- | - | TRBJ1-2 | TRBV10-2 | CASSEVGVNYGYTF | TGCGCCAGCAGTGAGGTCGGTGTAAACTATGGCTACACCTTC
- | - | TRBJ2-7 | TRBV13 | CASSLGEGGYEQYF | TGTGCCAGCAGCTTAGGAGAAGGGGGCTACGAGCAGTACTTC
- | TRBD2 | TRBJ2-3 | TRBV5-1 | CASSFGTSGGAAADTQYF | TGCGCCAGCAGCTTTGGGACTAGCGGGGGGGCGGCCGCAGATACGCAGTATTTT
- | TRBD2 | TRBJ2-1 | TRBV6-5 | CASQRGDHEQFF | TGTGCCAGCCAGCGGGGGGACCATGAGCAGTTCTTC
- | TRBD2 | TRBJ2-7 | TRBV6-5 | CASKVFGGAYEQYF | TGTGCCAGCAAGGTGTTCGGGGGGGCCTACGAGCAGTACTTC
- | - | TRBJ2-5 | TRBV27 | CASSLYRPSVAAANFQETQYF | TGTGCCAGCAGTTTATATCGTCCCTCAGTTGCGGCGGCGAATTTCCAAGAGACCCAGTACTTC
- | TRBD2 | TRBJ2-3 | TRBV2 | CASSTRLAGASTDTQYF | TGTGCCAGCAGTACCCGACTAGCGGGGGCTAGCACAGATACGCAGTATTTT
- | - | TRBJ1-3 | TRBV2 | CASSGRGAPGNTIYF | TGTGCCAGCAGCGGGCGGGGGGCTCCTGGAAACACCATATATTTT
- | - | TRBJ2-5 | TRBV5-6 | CASSPAGAREETQYF | TGTGCCAGCAGCCCGGCGGGGGCTCGGGAAGAGACCCAGTACTTC
- | - | TRBJ1-2 | TRBV5-4 | CASSSDSNYGYTF | TGTGCCAGCAGCTCGGACAGTAACTATGGCTACACCTTC
- | TRBD1 | TRBJ1-2 | TRBV30 | CAWSPQGAAGYTF | TGTGCCTGGAGTCCCCAGGGGGCGGCTGGCTACACCTTC
- | TRBD2 | TRBJ2-2 | TRBV6-1 | CASSALGGIGNTGELFF | TGTGCCAGCAGTGCATTGGGGGGGATCGGGAACACCGGGGAGCTGTTTTTT
- | TRBD1 | TRBJ2-1 | TRBV6-5 | CASSLIMGAGGNEQFF | TGTGCCAGCAGTTTGATTATGGGGGCAGGGGGAAATGAGCAGTTCTTC
- | TRBD1 | TRBJ1-1 | TRBV15 | CATSPKRDRAFEAFF | TGTGCCACCAGCCCCAAAAGGGACAGGGCCTTTGAAGCTTTCTTT
few | - | TRBJ2-2 | TRBV5-1 | CASSIRRGSGELFF | TGCGCCAGCAGCATCAGGCGGGGCTCCGGGGAGCTGTTTTTT
few | - | TRBJ2-3 | TRBV4-3 | CASSQDAADKGTDTQYF | TGCGCCAGCAGCCAAGATGCGGCAGATAAGGGCACAGATACGCAGTATTTT
- | TRBD1 | TRBJ1-2 | TRBV27 | CASSRIRDSLYGYTF | TGTGCCAGCAGTCGGATCCGGGACAGCCTCTATGGCTACACCTTC
- | TRBD1 | TRBJ1-1 | TRBV29-1 | CSGDRGMNTEAFF | TGCAGCGGCGACAGGGGCATGAACACTGAAGCTTTCTTT
- | TRBD1 | TRBJ2-7 | TRBV7-8 | CASSLLSQGASEQYF | TGTGCCAGCAGCCTATTATCACAGGGGGCGAGCGAGCAGTACTTC
- | - | TRBJ2-6 | TRBV5-6 | CASSRSLNSGANVLTF | TGTGCCAGCAGCCGATCTCTAAACTCTGGGGCCAACGTCCTGACTTTC
- | TRBD2 | TRBJ2-5 | TRBV4-1 | CASSQEGPGGETQYF | TGCGCCAGCAGCCAAGAGGGGCCGGGGGGAGAGACCCAGTACTTC
- | - | TRBJ1-4 | TRBV4-3 | CASSGQFNEKLFF | TGCGCCAGCTCCGGACAGTTTAATGAAAAACTGTTTTTT
- | - | TRBJ2-1 | TRBV18 | CASSRASGYNEQFF | TGTGCCAGCTCTAGGGCGAGCGGGTACAATGAGCAGTTCTTC
- | - | TRBJ1-5 | TRBV7-6 | CASSPAGTSSQPQHF | TGTGCCAGCAGCCCAGCGGGCACGAGCAGTCAGCCCCAGCATTTT